This T cell receptor beta chain was retrieved from a study of blood T cell repertoires in COVID-19. Study background: There were acute and convalescent COVID-19 samples, and they came from the United States, Italy and Spain. Sample material is recorded as cDNA or gDNA derived from T cells, B-cell-depleted T cells, or PBMCs.

As originally analysed: Reference gene primers were amplified, and this amplification served to estimate nucleated cell counts. The data were produced by immunoSEQ multiplex PCR, yet TCRdb's version contains in-frame clones alone and is incomplete. V and J calls and clone size are copied from that table; D and trimming were computed from the DNA. The sample contains fewer than 350,000 clones, more than 85% of which appear only once. Sample: peripheral blood. The source of this sequence is a man aged 40-49 years with acute or convalescent COVID-19.

The CDR3 DNA reads TGTGCCAGCAGCCTCCCAGGGGGTGGCACCGGGGAGCTGTTTTTT. Translation: CASSLPGGGTGELFF. The V and J genes are TRBV3-1 (or the pseudogene TRBV3-2) and TRBJ2-2; 7 bases line up with TRBD1. The CDR3 sequence is 15 residues long. V lost 4 bases to trimming and J lost 4 bases; unmatched junction nucleotides: 6. The germline V gene has CDR1 LGHDT and CDR2 YNNKEL (reference sequence).